This is a list of T cell receptor beta chains from one sample in a study of cytomegalovirus exposure and HLA in healthy donors. Here immunoSEQ multiplex PCR was the method, and the copy in TCRdb shows in-frame clones only, minus some. Among roughly 140,000 clones listed, 73% were seen once. Sequencing was performed on PBMCs. All receptors come from a human donor in good health. Each CDR3 is given without its conserved first and last residue.

TRBJ2-1,TRBV4-1,ASSHQVHEQF
TRBJ2-3,TRBV10-2,ASSDTGTSRTQY
TRBJ2-3,TRBV9,ASSVAERGAQY
TRBJ2-5,TRBV6-5,ASSWDWQETQY
TRBJ2-3,TRBV7-3,ASSPAQGSDTQY
TRBJ1-2,TRBV5-4,ASSLGRGPNYGYT
TRBJ1-2,TRBV5-1,ASSGGQAINYGYT
TRBJ2-1,TRBV28,ASSLASGGAGEQF
TRBJ2-5,TRBV9,ASSVGIAEQETQY
TRBJ1-4,TRBV5-1,ASSLAQGTEKLF
TRBJ2-1,TRBV19,ASSRTSNNEQF
TRBJ2-2,TRBV7-9,ASSSQGTGELF
TRBJ2-3,TRBV4-2,ASSPGQGPDTQY
TRBJ1-5,TRBV27,ASSPPGQPQH
TRBJ2-1,TRBV6-6,ASSPSSGGPAQQF
TRBJ2-2,TRBV7-6,ASSLATRARSGELF
TRBJ1-5,TRBV27,ASSAGTGYQPQH
TRBJ2-7,TRBV7-9,ASTPVGGANEQY
TRBJ2-3,TRBV7-8,ASSRDVTDTQY
TRBJ2-2,TRBV9,ASSLRGGPVTGELF
TRBJ2-5,TRBV10-3,ASQSGGREETQY
TRBJ2-7,TRBV27,ASSLSGHQIYEQY
TRBJ1-2,TRBV28,ASSLSIQDSYGYT
TRBJ2-3,TRBV2,ASKGAELFRNTQY
TRBJ2-2,TRBV10-3,AISLDWANTGELF
TRBJ2-2,TRBV7-9,ASSDAGQGNTGELF
TRBJ1-5,TRBV5-8,ASSFHNQPQH
TRBJ1-1,TRBV7-9,ASSLSELLSGEAF
TRBJ2-1,TRBV9,ASSVAGGPRDEQF
TRBJ2-2,TRBV4-2,ASSQDQWRGMF
TRBJ2-7,TRBV2,ASSETFEQY
TRBJ1-3,TRBV19,ASKTGDFGNTIY
TRBJ2-5,TRBV25-1,ASSVGSSGEETQY
TRBJ1-3,TRBV11-3,ASSLQGSGNTIY
TRBJ2-7,TRBV30,AWSKGAGEQY
TRBJ2-1,TRBV4-1,ASSLRLAGEDEQF
TRBJ1-6,TRBV5-1,ASSPETNYNSPLH
TRBJ2-7,TRBV28,ASSLGTIPSEQY
TRBJ2-7,TRBV29-1,SATTSGTPGDEQY
TRBJ1-3,TRBV30,AWSTGGQAGNTIY
TRBJ2-3,TRBV4-2,ASSHRLAAESSTDTQY
TRBJ2-3,TRBV7-3,ASSLLAGADTQY
TRBJ1-2,TRBV29-1,SVDRGLGYGYT
TRBJ1-5,TRBV5-5,ASRPGQIDQPQH
TRBJ2-5,TRBV30,AWTGTGRRETQY
TRBJ1-5,TRBV6-5,ASSSDRSRQPQH
TRBJ2-7,TRBV27,ASSLSVRTYEQY
TRBJ1-6,TRBV28,ASSLWSSYNSPLH
TRBJ1-5,TRBV18,ASSPFGTGGGNQPQH
TRBJ2-4,TRBV4-1,ASSPWTATKNIQY